The clone carrying this T cell receptor (beta chain) has a count of ten or more. What it recognizes is unknown. The data stem from a study of T cells in Graves' hyperthyroidism and ophthalmopathy. The germline V gene encodes CDR1 ENHRY and CDR2 SYGVKD. With 6 bases removed from V and 6 bases from J, the gap between germline ends came to 18 bases. This CDR3 has 15 residues. Using RNA transcripts as the source, TCR beta CDR3 regions were amplified. Carried out on the TCR CDR3, a first-round RT-PCR used the HTBI primer set. Using its own MiXCR run on the multiplex PCR reads, TCRdb lists one record per CDR3 protein. The sample carries a few hundred thousand distinct CDR3 sequences, more than 15% recorded once. Criteria for exclusion of patients were uncontrolled infection, other autoimmune disease, pregnancy or lactation. For the diagnoses, clinical symptoms, serum thyroxine and TRAb, thyroid ultrasound and orbital computed tomography were used. The authors obtained PBMCs from about 9.5 ml of fresh peripheral blood.

The study, taken as a whole, reports: Ophthalmopathy onset followed model prediction by a median approximately 6.2 months.

The source material was blood. The clonotype originates from a woman under 40 with Graves' hyperthyroidism. The V and J genes are TRBV10-3 and TRBJ2-1; maybe TRBD2 (6 bases). The CDR3, as DNA: TGTGCCATCAGACCCGGGGGACTGGGACTCAATGAGCAGTTCTTC. It yields the protein CAIRPGGLGLNEQFF.